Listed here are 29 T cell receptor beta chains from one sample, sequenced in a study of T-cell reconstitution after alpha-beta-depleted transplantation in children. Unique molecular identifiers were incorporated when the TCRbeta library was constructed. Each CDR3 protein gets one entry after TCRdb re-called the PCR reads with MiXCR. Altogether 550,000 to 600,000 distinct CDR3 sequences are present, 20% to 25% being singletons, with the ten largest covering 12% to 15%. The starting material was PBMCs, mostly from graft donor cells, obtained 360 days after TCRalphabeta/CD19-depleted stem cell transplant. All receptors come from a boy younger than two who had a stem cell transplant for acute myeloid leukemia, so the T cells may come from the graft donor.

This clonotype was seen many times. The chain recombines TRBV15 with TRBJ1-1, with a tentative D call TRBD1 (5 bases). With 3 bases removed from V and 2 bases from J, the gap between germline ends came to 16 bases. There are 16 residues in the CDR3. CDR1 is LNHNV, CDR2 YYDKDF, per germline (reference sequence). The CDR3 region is CATSREGARSNTEAFF. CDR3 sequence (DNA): TGTGCCACCAGCAGGGAAGGGGCTCGGTCAAACACTGAAGCTTTCTTT. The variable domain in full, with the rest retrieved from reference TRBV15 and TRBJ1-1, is DAMVIQNPRYQVTQFGKPVTLSCSQTLNHNVMYWYQQKSSQAPKLLFHYYDKDFNNEADTPDNFQSRRPNTSFCFLDIRSPGLGDTAMYLCATSREGARSNTEAFFGQGTRLTVV.

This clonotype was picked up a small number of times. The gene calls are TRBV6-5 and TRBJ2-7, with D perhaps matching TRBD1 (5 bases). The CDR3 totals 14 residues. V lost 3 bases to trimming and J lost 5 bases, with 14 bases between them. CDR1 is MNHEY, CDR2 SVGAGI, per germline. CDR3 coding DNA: TGTGCCAGCAGTTATCTTTCAGGGAACAACGAGCAGTACTTC. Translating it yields CASSYLSGNNEQYF.

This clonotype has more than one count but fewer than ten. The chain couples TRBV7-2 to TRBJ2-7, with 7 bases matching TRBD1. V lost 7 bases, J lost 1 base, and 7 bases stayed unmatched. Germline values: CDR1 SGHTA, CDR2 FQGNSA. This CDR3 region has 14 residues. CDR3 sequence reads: CASTPDRVSYEQYF. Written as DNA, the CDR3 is TGTGCCAGCACCCCAGACAGGGTTTCCTACGAGCAGTACTTC. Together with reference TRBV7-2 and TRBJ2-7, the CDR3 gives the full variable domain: GAGVSQSPSNKVTEKGKDVELRCDPISGHTALYWYRQSLGQGLEFLIYFQGNSAPDKSGLPSDRFSAERTGGSVSTLTIQRTQQEDSAVYLCASTPDRVSYEQYFGPGTRLTVT.

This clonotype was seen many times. The CDR3 reads CASSPRPIGELFF. CDR3 in DNA: TGTGCCAGCAGCCCCAGACCGATAGGGGAGCTGTTTTTT. The chain recombines TRBV7-9 with TRBJ2-2; D unresolved. Germline V gene lookup returns CDR1 SEHNR and CDR2 FQNEAQ (reference sequence). There are 13 residues in the CDR3. The V end lost 5 bases, the J end lost 8 bases, and 12 bases lay between the germline ends.

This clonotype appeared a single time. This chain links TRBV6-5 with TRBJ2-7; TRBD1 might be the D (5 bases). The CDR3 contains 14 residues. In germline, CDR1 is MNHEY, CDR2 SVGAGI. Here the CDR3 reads CASSYSAGPYERYV. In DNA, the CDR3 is TGTGCCAGCAGTTACTCGGCAGGGCCCTACGAGCGGTACGTC.

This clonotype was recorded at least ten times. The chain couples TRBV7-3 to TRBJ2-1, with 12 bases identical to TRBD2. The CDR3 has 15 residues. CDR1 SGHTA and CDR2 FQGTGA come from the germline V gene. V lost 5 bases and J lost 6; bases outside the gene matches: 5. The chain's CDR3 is CASSLAGGLSNEQFF. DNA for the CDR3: TGTGCCAGCAGCCTAGCGGGGGGGCTTAGCAATGAGCAGTTCTTC.

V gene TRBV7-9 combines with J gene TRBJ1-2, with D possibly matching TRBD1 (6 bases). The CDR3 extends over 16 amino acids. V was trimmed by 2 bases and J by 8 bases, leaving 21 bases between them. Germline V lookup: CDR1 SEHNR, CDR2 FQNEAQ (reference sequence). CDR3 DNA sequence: TGTGCCAGCAGCTTAAGGTGGAACAGGGCGCTATGGGGCTACACCTTC. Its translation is CASSLRWNRALWGYTF.

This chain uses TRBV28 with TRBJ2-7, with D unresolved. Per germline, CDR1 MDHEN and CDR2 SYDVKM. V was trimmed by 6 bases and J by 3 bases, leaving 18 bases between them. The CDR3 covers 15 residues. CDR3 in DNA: TGTGCCAGCAGCCCTTATAGGACGAAATTCTACGAGCAGTACGTC. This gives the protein CASSPYRTKFYEQYV.

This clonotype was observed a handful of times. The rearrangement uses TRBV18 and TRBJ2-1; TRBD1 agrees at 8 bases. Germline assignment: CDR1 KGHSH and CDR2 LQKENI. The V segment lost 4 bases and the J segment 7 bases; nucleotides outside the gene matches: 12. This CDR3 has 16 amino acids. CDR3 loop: CASSLATGTGSNEQFF. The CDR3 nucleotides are TGTGCCAGCTCACTAGCGACCGGGACAGGATCGAATGAGCAGTTCTTC.

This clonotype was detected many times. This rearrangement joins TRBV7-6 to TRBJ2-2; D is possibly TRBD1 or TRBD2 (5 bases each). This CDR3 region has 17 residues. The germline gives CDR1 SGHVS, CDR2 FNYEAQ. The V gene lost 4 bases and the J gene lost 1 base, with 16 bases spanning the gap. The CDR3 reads CASSSVGRAGNTGELFF. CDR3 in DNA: TGTGCCAGCAGCTCCGTGGGCAGGGCGGGGAACACCGGGGAGCTGTTTTTT. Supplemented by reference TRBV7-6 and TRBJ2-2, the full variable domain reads GAGVSQSPRYKVTKRGQDVALRCDPISGHVSLYWYRQALGQGPEFLTYFNYEAQQDKSGLPNDRFSAERPEGSISTLTIQRTEQRDSAMYRCASSSVGRAGNTGELFFGEGSRLTVL.

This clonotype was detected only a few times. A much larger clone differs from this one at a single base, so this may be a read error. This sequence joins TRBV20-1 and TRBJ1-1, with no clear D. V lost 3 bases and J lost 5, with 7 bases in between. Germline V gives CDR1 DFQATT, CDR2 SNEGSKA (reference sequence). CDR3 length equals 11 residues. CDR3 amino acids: CSASMGTEAFF. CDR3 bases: TGCAGTGCTAGCATGGGGACTGAAGCTTTCTTT.

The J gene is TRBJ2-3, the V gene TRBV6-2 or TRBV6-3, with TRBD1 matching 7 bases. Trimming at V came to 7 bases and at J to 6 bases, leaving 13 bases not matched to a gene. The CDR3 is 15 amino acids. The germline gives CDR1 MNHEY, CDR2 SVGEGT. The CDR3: CASTPSTGPVDTQYF. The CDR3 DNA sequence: TGTGCCAGCACCCCCTCGACAGGGCCCGTGGATACGCAGTATTTT.

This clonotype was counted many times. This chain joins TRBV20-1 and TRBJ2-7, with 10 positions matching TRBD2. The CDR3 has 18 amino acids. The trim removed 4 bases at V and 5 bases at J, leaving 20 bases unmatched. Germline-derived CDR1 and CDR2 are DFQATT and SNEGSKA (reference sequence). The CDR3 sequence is CSATRTGRNSGGANEQYF. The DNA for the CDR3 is TGCAGTGCTACTAGGACAGGCCGAAACAGCGGGGGGGCCAACGAGCAGTACTTC.

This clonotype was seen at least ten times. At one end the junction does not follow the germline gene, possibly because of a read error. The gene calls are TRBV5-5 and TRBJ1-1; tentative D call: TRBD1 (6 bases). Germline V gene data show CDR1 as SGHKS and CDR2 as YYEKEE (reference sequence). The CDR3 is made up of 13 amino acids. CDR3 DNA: TGTGCCAGCAGGATTACAGGGAACGCTGAAGCTTTCTTT. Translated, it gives CASRITGNAEAFF.

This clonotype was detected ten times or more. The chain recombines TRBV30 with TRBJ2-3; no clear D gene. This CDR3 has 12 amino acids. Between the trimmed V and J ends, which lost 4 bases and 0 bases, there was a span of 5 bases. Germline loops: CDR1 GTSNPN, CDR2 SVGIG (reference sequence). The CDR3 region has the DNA TGTGCCTGGACCGCTAGCACAGATACGCAGTATTTT. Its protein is CAWTASTDTQYF.

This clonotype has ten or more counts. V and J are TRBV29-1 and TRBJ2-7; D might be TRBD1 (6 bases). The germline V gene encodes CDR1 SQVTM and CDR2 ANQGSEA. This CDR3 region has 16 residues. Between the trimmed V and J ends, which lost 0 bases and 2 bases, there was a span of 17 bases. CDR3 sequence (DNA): TGCAGCGTTGAAGATCCCGGGGAGACAGGCCCCTACGAGCAGTACTTC. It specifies CSVEDPGETGPYEQYF.

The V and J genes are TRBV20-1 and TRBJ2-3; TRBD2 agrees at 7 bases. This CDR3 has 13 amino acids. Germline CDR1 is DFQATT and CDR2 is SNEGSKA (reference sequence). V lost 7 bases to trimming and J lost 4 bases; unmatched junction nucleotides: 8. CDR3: CSGIVGGADTQYF. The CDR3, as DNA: TGCAGTGGAATCGTGGGGGGGGCAGATACGCAGTATTTT.

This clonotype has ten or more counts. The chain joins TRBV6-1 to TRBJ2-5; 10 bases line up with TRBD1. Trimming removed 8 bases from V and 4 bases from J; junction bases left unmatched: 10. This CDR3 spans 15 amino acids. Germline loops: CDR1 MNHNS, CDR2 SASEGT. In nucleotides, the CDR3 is TGTGCCAGCCTGCCGGGGACAGGGGTGTCAGAGACCCAGTACTTC. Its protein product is CASLPGTGVSETQYF.

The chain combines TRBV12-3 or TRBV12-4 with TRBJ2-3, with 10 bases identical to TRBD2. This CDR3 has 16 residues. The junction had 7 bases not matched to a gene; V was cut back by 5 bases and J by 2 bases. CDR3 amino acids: CASSRTSGGFTDTQYF. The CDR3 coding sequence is TGTGCCAGCAGTCGGACTAGCGGTGGCTTCACAGATACGCAGTATTTT.

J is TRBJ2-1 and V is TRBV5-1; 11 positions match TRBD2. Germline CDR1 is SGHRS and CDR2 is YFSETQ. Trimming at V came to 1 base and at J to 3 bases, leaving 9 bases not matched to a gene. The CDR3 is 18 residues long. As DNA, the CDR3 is TGCGCCAGCAGCTTGAGTCTAGCGGGGGGTGAGTTCTACAATGAGCAGTTCTTC. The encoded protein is CASSLSLAGGEFYNEQFF. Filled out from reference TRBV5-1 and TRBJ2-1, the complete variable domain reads KAGVTQTPRYLIKTRGQQVTLSCSPISGHRSVSWYQQTPGQGLQFLFEYFSETQRNKGNFPGRFSGRQFSNSRSEMNVSTLELGDSALYLCASSLSLAGGEFYNEQFFGPGTRLTVL.

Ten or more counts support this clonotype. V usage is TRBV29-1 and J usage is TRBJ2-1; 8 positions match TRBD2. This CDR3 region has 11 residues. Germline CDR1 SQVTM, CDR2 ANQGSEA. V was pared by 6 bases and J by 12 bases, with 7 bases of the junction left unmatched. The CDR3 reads CSVGERGRQFF. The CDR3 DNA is TGCAGCGTCGGGGAGCGGGGGAGGCAGTTCTTC.

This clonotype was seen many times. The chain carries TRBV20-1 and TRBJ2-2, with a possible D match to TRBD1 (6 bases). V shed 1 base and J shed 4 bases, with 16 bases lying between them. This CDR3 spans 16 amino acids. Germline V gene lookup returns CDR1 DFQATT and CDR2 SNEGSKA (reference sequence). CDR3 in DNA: TGCAGTGCTAGAGGTCCGGGACATTTGTTCACCGGGGAGCTGTTTTTT. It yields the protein CSARGPGHLFTGELFF.

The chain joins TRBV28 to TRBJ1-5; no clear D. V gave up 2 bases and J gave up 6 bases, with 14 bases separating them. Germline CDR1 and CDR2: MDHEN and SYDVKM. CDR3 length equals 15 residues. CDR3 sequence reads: CASSLRTGDSQPQHF. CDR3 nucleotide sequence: TGTGCCAGCAGTTTAAGGACGGGCGATTCTCAGCCCCAGCATTTT.

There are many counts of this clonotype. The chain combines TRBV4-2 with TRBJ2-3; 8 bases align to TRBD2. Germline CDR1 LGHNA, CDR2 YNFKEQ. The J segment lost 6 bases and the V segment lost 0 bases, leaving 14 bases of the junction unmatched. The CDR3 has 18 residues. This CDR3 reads CASSQEIGWRGVSDTQYF. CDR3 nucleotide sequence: TGTGCCAGCAGCCAAGAAATCGGATGGCGGGGGGTGTCGGATACGCAGTATTTT.

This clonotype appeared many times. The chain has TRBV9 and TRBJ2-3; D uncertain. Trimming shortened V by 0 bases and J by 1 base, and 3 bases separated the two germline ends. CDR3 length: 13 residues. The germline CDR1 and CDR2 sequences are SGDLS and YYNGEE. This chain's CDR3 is CASSVGGTDTQYF. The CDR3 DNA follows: TGTGCCAGCAGCGTAGGAGGCACAGATACGCAGTATTTT. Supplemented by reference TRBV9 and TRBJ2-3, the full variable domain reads DSGVTQTPKHLITATGQRVTLRCSPRSGDLSVYWYQQSLDQGLQFLIQYYNGEERAKGNILERFSAQQFPDLHSELNLSSLELGDSALYFCASSVGGTDTQYFGPGTRLTVL.

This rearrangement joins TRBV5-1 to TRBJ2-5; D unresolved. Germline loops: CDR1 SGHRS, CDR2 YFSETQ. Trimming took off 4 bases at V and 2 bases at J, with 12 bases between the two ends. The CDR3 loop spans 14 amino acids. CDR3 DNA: TGCGCCAGCAGCACCCGGGCCGATCAAGAGACCCAGTACTTC. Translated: CASSTRADQETQYF.

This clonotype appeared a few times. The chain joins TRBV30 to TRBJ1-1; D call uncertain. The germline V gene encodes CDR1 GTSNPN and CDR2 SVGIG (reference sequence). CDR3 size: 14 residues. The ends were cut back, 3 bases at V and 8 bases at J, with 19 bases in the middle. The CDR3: CAWSPDRVFGEAFF. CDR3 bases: TGTGCCTGGAGCCCCGACCGGGTCTTCGGGGAAGCTTTCTTT.

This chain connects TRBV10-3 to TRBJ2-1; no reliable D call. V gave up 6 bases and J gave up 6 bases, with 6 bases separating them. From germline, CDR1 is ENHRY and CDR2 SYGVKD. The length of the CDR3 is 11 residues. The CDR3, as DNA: TGTGCCATCAGACAGACCAATGAGCAGTTCTTC. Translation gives CAIRQTNEQFF.

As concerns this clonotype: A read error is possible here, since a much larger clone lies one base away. CDR3 loop: CASTGLAGQETQFF. CDR3 DNA sequence: TGTGCCAGCACGGGACTAGCGGGGCAAGAGACCCAGTTCTTC. This chain uses TRBV5-5 with TRBJ2-5; 13 positions match TRBD2. Matching the DNA end better, TRBJ2-1 makes the J call doubtful. This CDR3 contains 14 residues. Germline V gene data show CDR1 as SGHKS and CDR2 as YYEKEE (reference sequence).